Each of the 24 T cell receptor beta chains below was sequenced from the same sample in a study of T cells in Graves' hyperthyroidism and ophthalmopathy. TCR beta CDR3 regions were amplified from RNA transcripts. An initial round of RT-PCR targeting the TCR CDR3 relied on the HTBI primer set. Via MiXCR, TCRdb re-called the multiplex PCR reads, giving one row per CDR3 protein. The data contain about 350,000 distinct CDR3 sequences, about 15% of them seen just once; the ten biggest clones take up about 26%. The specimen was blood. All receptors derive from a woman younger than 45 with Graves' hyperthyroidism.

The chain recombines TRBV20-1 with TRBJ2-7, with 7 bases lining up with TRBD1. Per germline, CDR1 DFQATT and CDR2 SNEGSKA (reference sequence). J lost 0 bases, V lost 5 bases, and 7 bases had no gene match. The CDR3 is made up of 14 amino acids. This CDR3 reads CSASSGQHSYEQYF. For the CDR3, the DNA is TGCAGTGCTTCCTCGGGACAGCACTCCTACGAGCAGTACTTC.

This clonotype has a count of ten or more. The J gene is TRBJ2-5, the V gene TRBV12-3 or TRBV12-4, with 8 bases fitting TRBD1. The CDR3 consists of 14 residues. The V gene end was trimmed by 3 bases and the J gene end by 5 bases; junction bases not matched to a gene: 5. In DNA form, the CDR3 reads TGTGCCAGCAGTTTGGGCCAGGGGGCCGAGACCCAGTACTTC. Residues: CASSLGQGAETQYF.

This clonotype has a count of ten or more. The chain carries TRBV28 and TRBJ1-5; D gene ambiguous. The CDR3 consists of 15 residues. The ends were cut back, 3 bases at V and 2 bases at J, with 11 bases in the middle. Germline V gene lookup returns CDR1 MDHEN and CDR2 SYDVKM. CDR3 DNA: TGTGCCAGCAGTTTCTTTCGTCAGGGCAATCAGCCCCAGCATTTT. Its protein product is CASSFFRQGNQPQHF. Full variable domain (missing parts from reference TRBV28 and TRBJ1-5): DVKVTQSSRYLVKRTGEKVFLECVQDMDHENMFWYRQDPGLGLRLIYFSYDVKMKEKGDIPEGYSVSREKKERFSLILESASTNQTSMYLCASSFFRQGNQPQHFGDGTRLSIL.

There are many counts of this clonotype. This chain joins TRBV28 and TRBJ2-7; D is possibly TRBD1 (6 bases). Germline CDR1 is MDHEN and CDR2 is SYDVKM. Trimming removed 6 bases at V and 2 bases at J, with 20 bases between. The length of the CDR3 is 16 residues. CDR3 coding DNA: TGTGCCAGCAGATTGACCGGGACACGAAACGCCTACGAGCAGTACTTC. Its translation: CASRLTGTRNAYEQYF.

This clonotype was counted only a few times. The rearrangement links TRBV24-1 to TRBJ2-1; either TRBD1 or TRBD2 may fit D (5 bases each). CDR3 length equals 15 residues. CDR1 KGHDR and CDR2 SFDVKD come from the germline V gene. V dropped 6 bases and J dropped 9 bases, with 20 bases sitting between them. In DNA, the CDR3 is TGTGCCACCAGTAAGGGGAGCGTCCTCACACGTGAGCAGTTCTTC. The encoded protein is CATSKGSVLTREQFF.

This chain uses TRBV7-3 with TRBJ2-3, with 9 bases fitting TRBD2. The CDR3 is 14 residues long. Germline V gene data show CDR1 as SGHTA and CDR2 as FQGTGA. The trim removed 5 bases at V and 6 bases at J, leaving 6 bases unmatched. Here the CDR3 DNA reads TGTGCCAGCAGCCCTAGCGGGATAGGCGATACGCAGTATTTT. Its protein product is CASSPSGIGDTQYF.

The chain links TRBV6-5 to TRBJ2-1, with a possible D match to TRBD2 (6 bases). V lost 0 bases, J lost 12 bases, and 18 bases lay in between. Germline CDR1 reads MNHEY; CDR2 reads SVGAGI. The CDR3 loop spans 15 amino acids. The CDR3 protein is CASSYSNPGTARQFF. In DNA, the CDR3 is TGTGCCAGCAGTTACTCGAACCCGGGGACTGCCAGGCAGTTCTTC.

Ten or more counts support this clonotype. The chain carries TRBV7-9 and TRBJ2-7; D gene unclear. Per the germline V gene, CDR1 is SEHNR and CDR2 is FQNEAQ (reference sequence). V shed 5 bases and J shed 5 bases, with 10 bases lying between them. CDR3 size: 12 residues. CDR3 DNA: TGTGCCAGCAGCCATAACACGGACGAGCAGTACTTC. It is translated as CASSHNTDEQYF.

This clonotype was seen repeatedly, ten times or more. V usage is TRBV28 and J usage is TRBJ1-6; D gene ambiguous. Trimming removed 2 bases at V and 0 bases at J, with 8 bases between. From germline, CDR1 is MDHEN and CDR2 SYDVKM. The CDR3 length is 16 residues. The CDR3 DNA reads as TGTGCCAGCAGTTTAAGTGGGTCCTCCTATAATTCACCCCTCCACTTT. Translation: CASSLSGSSYNSPLHF.

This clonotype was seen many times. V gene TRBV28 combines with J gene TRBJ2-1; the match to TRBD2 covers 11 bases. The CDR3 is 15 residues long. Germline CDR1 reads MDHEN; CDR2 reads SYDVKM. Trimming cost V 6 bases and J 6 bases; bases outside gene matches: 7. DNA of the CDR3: TGTGCCAGCAGCATTAGCGGGAGGGCTGGCAATGAGCAGTTCTTC. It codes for CASSISGRAGNEQFF. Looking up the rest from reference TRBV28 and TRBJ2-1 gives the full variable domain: DVKVTQSSRYLVKRTGEKVFLECVQDMDHENMFWYRQDPGLGLRLIYFSYDVKMKEKGDIPEGYSVSREKKERFSLILESASTNQTSMYLCASSISGRAGNEQFFGPGTRLTVL.

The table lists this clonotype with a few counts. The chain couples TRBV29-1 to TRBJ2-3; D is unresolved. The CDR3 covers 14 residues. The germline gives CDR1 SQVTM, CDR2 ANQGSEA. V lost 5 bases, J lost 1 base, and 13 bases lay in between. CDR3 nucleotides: TGCAGCGTTTATAAGGGAACAGGCACAGATACGCAGTATTTT. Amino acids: CSVYKGTGTDTQYF.

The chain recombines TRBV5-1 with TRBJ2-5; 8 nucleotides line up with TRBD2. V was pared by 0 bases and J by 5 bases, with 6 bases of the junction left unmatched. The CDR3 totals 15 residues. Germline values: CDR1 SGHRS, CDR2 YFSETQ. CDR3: CASSLAGLAGETQYF. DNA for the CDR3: TGCGCCAGCAGCTTGGCCGGACTAGCCGGTGAGACCCAGTACTTC. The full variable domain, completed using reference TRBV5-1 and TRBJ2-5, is KAGVTQTPRYLIKTRGQQVTLSCSPISGHRSVSWYQQTPGQGLQFLFEYFSETQRNKGNFPGRFSGRQFSNSRSEMNVSTLELGDSALYLCASSLAGLAGETQYFGPGTRLLVL.

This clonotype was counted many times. The CDR3 DNA follows: TGCAGTGCTCCGGACAGGGGTCCAGATACGCAGTATTTT. Translated: CSAPDRGPDTQYF. V usage is TRBV20-1 and J usage is TRBJ2-3; 9 nucleotides line up with TRBD1. The junction had 4 bases not matched to a gene; V was cut back by 5 bases and J by 4 bases. This CDR3 spans 13 amino acids. In germline, CDR1 is DFQATT, CDR2 SNEGSKA (reference sequence).

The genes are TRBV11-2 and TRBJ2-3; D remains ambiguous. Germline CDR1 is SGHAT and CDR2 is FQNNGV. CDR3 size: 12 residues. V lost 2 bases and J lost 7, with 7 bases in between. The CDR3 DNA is TGTGCCAGCAGCTTACGAACACATACGCAGTATTTT. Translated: CASSLRTHTQYF.

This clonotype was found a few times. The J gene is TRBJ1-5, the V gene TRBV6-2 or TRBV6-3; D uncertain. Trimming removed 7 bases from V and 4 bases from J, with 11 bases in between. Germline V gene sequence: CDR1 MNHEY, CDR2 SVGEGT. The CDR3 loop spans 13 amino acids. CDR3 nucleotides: TGTGCCAGCAACGAGTCCAGAAATCAGCCCCAGCATTTT. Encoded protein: CASNESRNQPQHF.

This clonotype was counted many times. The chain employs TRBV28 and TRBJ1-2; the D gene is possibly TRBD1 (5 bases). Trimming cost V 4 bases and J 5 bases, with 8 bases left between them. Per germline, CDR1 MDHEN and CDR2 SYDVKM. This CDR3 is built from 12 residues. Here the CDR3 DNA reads TGTGCCAGCAGTTATGCAGGGTATGGCTACACCTTC. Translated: CASSYAGYGYTF.

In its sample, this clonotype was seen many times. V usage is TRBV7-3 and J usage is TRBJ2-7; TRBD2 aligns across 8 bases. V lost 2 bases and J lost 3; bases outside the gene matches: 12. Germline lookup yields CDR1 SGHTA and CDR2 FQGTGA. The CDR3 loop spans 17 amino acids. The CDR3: CASSLGPGTSGLYEQYF. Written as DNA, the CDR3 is TGTGCCAGCAGCTTAGGTCCGGGAACTAGCGGACTCTACGAGCAGTACTTC.

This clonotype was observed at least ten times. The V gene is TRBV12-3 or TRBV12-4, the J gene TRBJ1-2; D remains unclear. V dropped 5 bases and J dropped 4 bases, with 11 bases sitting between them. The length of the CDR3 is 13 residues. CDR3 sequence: CASSPGLSYGYTF. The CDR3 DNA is TGTGCCAGCAGTCCTGGACTCAGCTATGGCTACACCTTC.

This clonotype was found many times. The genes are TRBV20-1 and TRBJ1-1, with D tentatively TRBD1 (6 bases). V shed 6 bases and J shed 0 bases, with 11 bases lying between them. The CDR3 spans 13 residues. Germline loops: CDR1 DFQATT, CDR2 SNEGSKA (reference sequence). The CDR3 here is CSAAGQLNTEAFF. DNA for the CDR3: TGCAGTGCCGCCGGACAGTTGAACACTGAAGCTTTCTTT.

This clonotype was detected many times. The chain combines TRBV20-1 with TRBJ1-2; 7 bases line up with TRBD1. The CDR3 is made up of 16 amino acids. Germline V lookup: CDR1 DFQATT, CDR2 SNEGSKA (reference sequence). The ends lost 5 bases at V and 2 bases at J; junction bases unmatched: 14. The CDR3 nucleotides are TGCAGTGCTCCGTTGACAGGGTATTTGGGGAACTATGGCTACACCTTC. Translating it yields CSAPLTGYLGNYGYTF.

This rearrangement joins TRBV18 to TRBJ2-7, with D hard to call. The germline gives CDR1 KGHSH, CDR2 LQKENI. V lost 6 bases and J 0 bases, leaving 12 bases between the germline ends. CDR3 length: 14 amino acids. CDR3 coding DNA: TGTGCCAGCTCCGCTTACCGGAGCTCCTACGAGCAGTACTTC. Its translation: CASSAYRSSYEQYF.

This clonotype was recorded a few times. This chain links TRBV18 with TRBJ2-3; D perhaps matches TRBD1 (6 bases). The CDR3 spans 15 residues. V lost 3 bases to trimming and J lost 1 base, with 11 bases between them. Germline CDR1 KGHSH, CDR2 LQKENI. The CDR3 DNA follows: TGTGCCAGCTCACCTACCCCAGGGGGCACAGATACGCAGTATTTT. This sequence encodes CASSPTPGGTDTQYF.

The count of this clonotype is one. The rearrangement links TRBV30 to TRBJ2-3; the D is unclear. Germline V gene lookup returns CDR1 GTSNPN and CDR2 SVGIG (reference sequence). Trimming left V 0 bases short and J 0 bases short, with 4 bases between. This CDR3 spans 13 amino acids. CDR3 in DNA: TGTGCCTGGAGTGTACTAAGCACAGATACGCAGTATTTT. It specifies CAWSVLSTDTQYF.

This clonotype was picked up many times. CDR3 sequence reads: CSATQFRGASRRYGYTF. The DNA of the CDR3 is TGCAGTGCTACTCAATTTCGTGGGGCCAGTAGGCGATATGGCTACACCTTC. The chain carries TRBV20-1 and TRBJ1-2, with a weak D call TRBD1 (5 bases). V lost 4 bases and J lost 5, with 26 bases in between. The CDR3 covers 17 residues. CDR1 is DFQATT, CDR2 SNEGSKA, per germline (reference sequence).